The following is a T cell receptor beta chain sequence with its context. Looked up from germline, CDR1 is DFQATT and CDR2 is SNEGSKA (reference sequence). Trimming took 5 bases from V and 3 from J, leaving 4 bases between them. The CDR3 contains 10 residues. This record comes from a study of shared clonotypes between healthy human individuals. Produced via immunoSEQ multiplex PCR; TCRdb's table is partial and in-frame only. The sample holds roughly 1.5 million clones, 95% to 99% seen once. Into CD45RA+ naive and CD45RA-negative memory subsets, the CD4+ cells were split. Material: naive CD4+ T cells sorted from blood. Subset defined: CD45RA+ positively selected. The clonotype was recovered from a man in his thirties or forties in good health. The rearrangement joins TRBV20-1 to TRBJ2-5; D is uncertain. CDR3 loop: CSAFEETQYF. The CDR3 DNA follows: TGCAGTGCTTTCGAAGAGACCCAGTACTTC.